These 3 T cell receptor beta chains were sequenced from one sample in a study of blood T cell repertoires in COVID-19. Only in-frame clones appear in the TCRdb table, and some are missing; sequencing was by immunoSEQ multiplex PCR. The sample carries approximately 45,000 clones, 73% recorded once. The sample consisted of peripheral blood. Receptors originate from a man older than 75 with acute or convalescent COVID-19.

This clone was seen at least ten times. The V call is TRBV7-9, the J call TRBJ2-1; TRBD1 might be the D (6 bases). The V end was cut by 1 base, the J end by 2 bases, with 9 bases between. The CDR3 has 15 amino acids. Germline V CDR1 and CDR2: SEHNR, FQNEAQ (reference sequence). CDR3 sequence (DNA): TGTGCCAGCAGCTTAGGGACAGACCCCTACAATGAGCAGTTCTTC. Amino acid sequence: CASSLGTDPYNEQFF.

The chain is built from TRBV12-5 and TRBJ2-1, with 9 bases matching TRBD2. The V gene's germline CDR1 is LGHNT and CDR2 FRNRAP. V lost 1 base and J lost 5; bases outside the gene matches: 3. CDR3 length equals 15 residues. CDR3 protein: CASGLGLAVNNEQFF. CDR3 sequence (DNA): TGTGCTAGTGGTTTGGGACTAGCGGTAAACAATGAGCAGTTCTTC.

CDR3 amino acids: CSASPPGQGTYEQYF. The CDR3 nucleotides are TGCAGTGCTAGTCCCCCGGGACAGGGAACCTACGAGCAGTACTTC. The J gene is TRBJ2-7, the V gene TRBV20-1; 9 nucleotides align to TRBD1. From germline, CDR1 is DFQATT and CDR2 SNEGSKA (reference sequence). V lost 3 bases, J lost 2 bases, and 8 bases stayed unmatched. This CDR3 is built from 15 residues.